These 12 T cell receptor beta chains came from one sample sequenced in a study of blood T cell repertoires in COVID-19. Only in-frame clones appear in the TCRdb table, and some are missing; sequencing was by immunoSEQ multiplex PCR. The sample has about 250,000 clones; just over 85% are singletons. The sequencing input was PBMCs or T cells enriched from blood (not recorded which). All receptors come from a middle-aged man who had recovered from COVID-19.

The chain joins TRBV5-1 to TRBJ2-5; 10 bases line up with TRBD2. The CDR3 runs 14 residues. The J segment lost 5 bases and the V segment lost 4 bases, leaving 5 bases of the junction unmatched. CDR1 is SGHRS, CDR2 YFSETQ, per germline. The DNA for the CDR3 is TGCGCCAGCAGCGTTACTAGCGGGGAGGAGACCCAGTACTTC. Its protein is CASSVTSGEETQYF.

This CDR3 reads CASSLAGFETQYF. CDR3 nucleotide sequence: TGTGCCAGCAGCTTAGCGGGTTTTGAGACCCAGTACTTC. The V call is TRBV11-3, the J call TRBJ2-5; the D is unclear. Trimming shortened V by 1 base and J by 5 bases, and 8 bases separated the two germline ends. Germline V gene lookup returns CDR1 SGHNT and CDR2 YENEEA. The CDR3 contains 13 residues. The full variable domain, rest sourced from reference TRBV11-3 and TRBJ2-5, is EAGVVQSPRYKIIEKKQPVAFWCNPISGHNTLYWYLQNLGQGPELLIRYENEEAVDDSQLPKDRFSAERLKGVDSTLKIQPAELGDSAVYLCASSLAGFETQYFGPGTRLLVL.

The V and J genes are TRBV10-3 and TRBJ2-3; unclear D gene. This CDR3 comprises 14 residues. Per germline, CDR1 ENHRY and CDR2 SYGVKD. The V end was cut by 11 bases, the J end by 2 bases, with 17 bases between. The CDR3 nucleotides read TGTGCCTCCTCTAGGCCCCACTACACAGATACGCAGTATTTT. The encoded protein is CASSRPHYTDTQYF.

The rearrangement joins TRBV2 to TRBJ2-7; 7 bases agree with TRBD2. The CDR3 covers 14 residues. The ends lost 2 bases at V and 3 bases at J; junction bases unmatched: 4. The germline V gene encodes CDR1 SNHLY and CDR2 FYNNEI. The CDR3 here is CASSELAGRYEQYF. Written as DNA, the CDR3 is TGTGCCAGCAGTGAATTAGCGGGCCGCTACGAGCAGTACTTC. The variable domain in full, completed from reference TRBV2 and TRBJ2-7, reads EPEVTQTPSHQVTQMGQEVILRCVPISNHLYFYWYRQILGQKVEFLVSFYNNEISEKSEIFDDQFSVERPDGSNFTLKIRSTKLEDSAMYFCASSELAGRYEQYFGPGTRLTVT.

This chain uses TRBV5-8 with TRBJ2-5, with 10 bases fitting TRBD2. This CDR3 region has 15 residues. V gave up 4 bases and J gave up 6 bases; unmatched junction bases: 9. CDR1 SGHTS and CDR2 YDEGEE come from the germline V gene. Written as DNA, the CDR3 is TGTGCCAGCAGCCTCCTTAGCGGGGGGAGAAAGACCCAGTACTTC. It translates to CASSLLSGGRKTQYF. The whole variable domain, filled in from reference TRBV5-8 and TRBJ2-5, reads EAGVTQSPTHLIKTRGQQATLRCSPISGHTSVYWYQQALGLGLQFLLWYDEGEERNRGNFPPRFSGRQFPNYSSELNVNALELEDSALYLCASSLLSGGRKTQYFGPGTRLLVL.

This chain uses TRBV15 with TRBJ1-4; TRBD1 matches 7 bases. V dropped 4 bases and J dropped 0; count of bases not matched to a gene: 5. Germline assignment: CDR1 LNHNV and CDR2 YYDKDF (reference sequence). This CDR3 region has 16 residues. CDR3 protein: CATSTLGQATNEKLFF. DNA for the CDR3: TGTGCCACCAGCACCCTCGGACAGGCAACTAATGAAAAACTGTTTTTT.

J is TRBJ2-7 and V is TRBV5-6; D not resolved. The germline V gene encodes CDR1 SGHDT and CDR2 YYEEEE. The CDR3 has 13 residues. With 1 base removed from V and 2 bases from J, the gap between germline ends came to 7 bases. CDR3 DNA sequence: TGTGCCAGCAGCTTGCCAGAAGCCTACGAGCAGTACTTC. Translation gives CASSLPEAYEQYF. Together with reference TRBV5-6 and TRBJ2-7, the CDR3 gives the full variable domain: DAGVTQSPTHLIKTRGQQVTLRCSPKSGHDTVSWYQQALGQGPQFIFQYYEEEERQRGNFPDRFSGHQFPNYSSELNVNALLLGDSALYLCASSLPEAYEQYFGPGTRLTVT.

This clone appeared a single time. The chain is built from TRBV7-2 and TRBJ1-1; the D gene is possibly TRBD1 (5 bases). Germline-derived CDR1 and CDR2 are SGHTA and FQGNSA. V dropped 8 bases and J dropped 4 bases, with 11 bases sitting between them. CDR3 length: 12 amino acids. Here the CDR3 DNA reads TGTGCCAGCGGGGCGCAGGTCACTGAAGCTTTCTTT. As protein: CASGAQVTEAFF.

The chain employs TRBV18 and TRBJ1-4; D is unresolved. There are 16 residues in the CDR3. V shed 2 bases and J shed 4 bases, with 14 bases lying between them. The V gene's germline CDR1 is KGHSH and CDR2 LQKENI. The CDR3 DNA reads TGTGCCAGCTCACCAAGCGAGGCAGGACTTAATGAAAAACTGTTTTTT. It translates to CASSPSEAGLNEKLFF.

The V and J genes are TRBV6-5 and TRBJ2-7; D is unresolved. This CDR3 has 14 amino acids. Germline CDR1 is MNHEY and CDR2 is SVGAGI. V lost 0 bases to trimming and J lost 3 bases, with 9 bases between them. CDR3 in amino acids: CASSYSTRFYEQYF. The CDR3 DNA reads as TGTGCCAGCAGTTACTCGACCAGGTTCTACGAGCAGTACTTC.

The rearrangement joins TRBV30 to TRBJ2-1; D may be TRBD2 (5 bases). Germline assignment: CDR1 GTSNPN and CDR2 SVGIG (reference sequence). This CDR3 contains 13 residues. The V end lost 0 bases, the J end lost 8 bases, and 11 bases lay between the germline ends. The CDR3 sequence: CAWSVEAAYEQFF. CDR3 bases: TGTGCCTGGAGTGTAGAAGCGGCTTATGAGCAGTTCTTC.

The rearrangement links TRBV6-2 or TRBV6-3 to TRBJ1-6, with a possible D match to TRBD1 (5 bases). The germline V and J ends were trimmed by 5 bases and 9 bases, with 11 bases remaining between them. This CDR3 is 13 amino acids long. From germline, CDR1 is MNHEY and CDR2 SVGEGT. CDR3 nucleotide sequence: TGTGCCAGCAGTGGGGGGGTCTTTTCACCCCTCCACTTT. It encodes CASSGGVFSPLHF.